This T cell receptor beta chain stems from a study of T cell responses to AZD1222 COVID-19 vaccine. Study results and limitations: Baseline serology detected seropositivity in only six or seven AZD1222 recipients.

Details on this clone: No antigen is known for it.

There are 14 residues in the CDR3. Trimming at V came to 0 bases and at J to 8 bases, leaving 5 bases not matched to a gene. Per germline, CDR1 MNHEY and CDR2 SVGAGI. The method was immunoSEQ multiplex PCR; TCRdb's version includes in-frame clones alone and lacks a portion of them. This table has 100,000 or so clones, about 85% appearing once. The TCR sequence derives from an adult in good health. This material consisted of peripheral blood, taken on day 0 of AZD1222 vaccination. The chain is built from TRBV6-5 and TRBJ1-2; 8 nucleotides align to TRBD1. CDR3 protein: CASSYSGRGQGYTF. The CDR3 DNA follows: TGTGCCAGCAGTTACTCGGGCAGGGGGCAAGGCTACACCTTC.